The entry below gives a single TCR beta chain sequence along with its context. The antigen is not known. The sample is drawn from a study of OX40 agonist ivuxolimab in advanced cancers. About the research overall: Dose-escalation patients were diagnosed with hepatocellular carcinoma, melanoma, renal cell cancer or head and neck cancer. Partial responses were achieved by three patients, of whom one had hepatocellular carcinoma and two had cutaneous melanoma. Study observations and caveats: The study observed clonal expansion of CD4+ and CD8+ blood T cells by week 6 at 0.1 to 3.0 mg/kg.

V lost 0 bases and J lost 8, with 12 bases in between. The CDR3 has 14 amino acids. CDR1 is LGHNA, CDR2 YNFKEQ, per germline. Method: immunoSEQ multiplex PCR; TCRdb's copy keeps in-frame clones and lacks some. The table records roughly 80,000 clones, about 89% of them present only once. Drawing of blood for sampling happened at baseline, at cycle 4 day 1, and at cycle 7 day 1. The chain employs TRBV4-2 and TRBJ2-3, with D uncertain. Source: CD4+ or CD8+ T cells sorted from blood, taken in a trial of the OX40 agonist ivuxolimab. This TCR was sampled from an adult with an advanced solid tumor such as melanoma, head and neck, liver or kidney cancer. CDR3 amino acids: CASSQDLAQRTQYF. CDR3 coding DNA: TGTGCCAGCAGCCAAGATCTGGCTCAGCGTACGCAGTATTTT.